A selection of T cell receptor beta chains follows, all from one sample in a study of T-cell memory formation after mild COVID-19. TCRdb ran MiXCR on the 5' RACE reads and lists one entry per CDR3 protein. The table shows 450,000 to 650,000 distinct CDR3 sequences, with 20% to 25% occurring only once. The material sequenced was PBMCs or a T cell subset sorted from them (not recorded which). The receptors were sampled from an adult woman who had mild COVID-19 (a few samples of this study predate the infection). Cell type and time point are not known. Both conserved end residues are part of each CDR3. Fields, in order: J gene, D gene, V gene, clone size, CDR3 DNA, CDR3 protein. The D gene is left open where the match is weak. Clone size, where shown, is once, few, many, or a class for clones that have expanded.

J gene: TRBJ1-2; D gene: .; V gene: TRBV12-3/TRBV12-4; clone size: .; CDR3 DNA: TGTGCCAGCAGTTTCGGGGTCCGTGGCTATGGCTACACCTTC; CDR3 protein: CASSFGVRGYGYTF
J gene: TRBJ2-5; D gene: .; V gene: TRBV4-3; clone size: .; CDR3 DNA: TGCGCCAGCAGCCAAGCAACAGGGTGGGAGACCCAGTACTTC; CDR3 protein: CASSQATGWETQYF
J gene: TRBJ2-1; D gene: TRBD1; V gene: TRBV5-4; clone size: .; CDR3 DNA: TGTGCCAGCAGCCTCCTGGATAGGGGGCACAATGAGCAGTTCTTC; CDR3 protein: CASSLLDRGHNEQFF
J gene: TRBJ2-3; D gene: .; V gene: TRBV20-1; clone size: .; CDR3 DNA: TGCAGTGCTACGGGTAGCACAGATACGCAGTATTTT; CDR3 protein: CSATGSTDTQYF
J gene: TRBJ1-1; D gene: .; V gene: TRBV11-2; clone size: few; CDR3 DNA: TGTGCCAGCAGCTTGGGGTGGCGGGGGATGGGGGCTTTCTTT; CDR3 protein: CASSLGWRGMGAFF
J gene: TRBJ2-7; D gene: .; V gene: TRBV7-9; clone size: few; CDR3 DNA: TGTGCCAGCAGCCACCCCTGGGGGGAGCAGTACTTC; CDR3 protein: CASSHPWGEQYF
J gene: TRBJ2-1; D gene: TRBD2; V gene: TRBV4-1; clone size: many; CDR3 DNA: TGCGCCAGCAGCCAACCCGGGACTAGCAGAGACAATGAGCAGTTCTTC; CDR3 protein: CASSQPGTSRDNEQFF
J gene: TRBJ2-2; D gene: .; V gene: TRBV3-1; clone size: .; CDR3 DNA: TGTGCCAGCAGCCAAGAGGCGGATCAGAACACCGGGGAGCTGTTTTTT; CDR3 protein: CASSQEADQNTGELFF
J gene: TRBJ1-2; D gene: .; V gene: TRBV4-1; clone size: few; CDR3 DNA: TGCGCCAGCAGCCATCAGACAGGAGGGGGGTATGGCTACACCTTC; CDR3 protein: CASSHQTGGGYGYTF
J gene: TRBJ2-2; D gene: .; V gene: TRBV30; clone size: .; CDR3 DNA: TGTGCCTGGATGGGGGGCGCCGGGGAGCTGTTTTTT; CDR3 protein: CAWMGGAGELFF
J gene: TRBJ1-1; D gene: .; V gene: TRBV9; clone size: few; CDR3 DNA: TGTGCCAGCAGCGTATCCGAGGTACCCCGCGTGGGTGAAGCTTTCTTT; CDR3 protein: CASSVSEVPRVGEAFF
J gene: TRBJ2-2; D gene: TRBD2; V gene: TRBV7-2; clone size: .; CDR3 DNA: TGTGCCAGCAGCCCCGCCGGGACTAGCGGGCGGGAGCTGTTTTTT; CDR3 protein: CASSPAGTSGRELFF
J gene: TRBJ2-7; D gene: TRBD1; V gene: TRBV6-6; clone size: few; CDR3 DNA: TGTGCCAGCAGGACAGACAGGGGGGAGCAGTACTTC; CDR3 protein: CASRTDRGEQYF
J gene: TRBJ2-7; D gene: TRBD1; V gene: TRBV6-5; clone size: .; CDR3 DNA: TGTGCCAGCAGTACCAGACAGGGGGCTAACGAGCAGTACTTC; CDR3 protein: CASSTRQGANEQYF
J gene: TRBJ1-1; D gene: .; V gene: TRBV12-3/TRBV12-4; clone size: .; CDR3 DNA: TGTGCCAGCAGTCTCATCCCCCGGACTGAAGCTTTCTTT; CDR3 protein: CASSLIPRTEAFF
J gene: TRBJ1-1; D gene: .; V gene: TRBV12-3/TRBV12-4; clone size: .; CDR3 DNA: TGTGCCAGCAGTTTTCCCAGGTTGAACACTGAAGCTTTCTTT; CDR3 protein: CASSFPRLNTEAFF
J gene: TRBJ2-2; D gene: .; V gene: TRBV6-2/TRBV6-3; clone size: .; CDR3 DNA: TGTGCCAGCAGTTACGTCGGGGAGCTGTTTTTT; CDR3 protein: CASSYVGELFF
J gene: TRBJ1-3; D gene: .; V gene: TRBV4-2; clone size: .; CDR3 DNA: TGTGCCAGCAGCCAAGAATTGGGATCTGGAAACACCATATATTTT; CDR3 protein: CASSQELGSGNTIYF
J gene: TRBJ2-3; D gene: .; V gene: TRBV20-1; clone size: few; CDR3 DNA: TGCAGTGCTAGAGATCGGCCTAGCATTGCAGATACGCAGTATTTT; CDR3 protein: CSARDRPSIADTQYF
J gene: TRBJ2-3; D gene: .; V gene: TRBV29-1; clone size: few; CDR3 DNA: TGCAGCGTTTGCAGACTGATCGCAGATACGCAGTATTTT; CDR3 protein: CSVCRLIADTQYF
J gene: TRBJ1-2; D gene: .; V gene: TRBV10-3; clone size: few; CDR3 DNA: TGTGCCATCACTAGCAGGGAGGATGGCTACACCTTC; CDR3 protein: CAITSREDGYTF
J gene: TRBJ1-3; D gene: .; V gene: TRBV7-6; clone size: .; CDR3 DNA: TGTGCCAGCAGCGGGAGGTCCATCTCTGGAAACACCATATATTTT; CDR3 protein: CASSGRSISGNTIYF
J gene: TRBJ2-3; D gene: TRBD2; V gene: TRBV2; clone size: once; CDR3 DNA: TGTGCCAGCAGTGAAGCGCGGACTAGCGGTACAGATACGCAGTATTTT; CDR3 protein: CASSEARTSGTDTQYF
J gene: TRBJ1-4; D gene: .; V gene: TRBV19; clone size: .; CDR3 DNA: TGTGCCAGTAGCTCCTGGGACCTACTAGTTGCAACTAATGAAAAACTGTTTTTT; CDR3 protein: CASSSWDLLVATNEKLFF
J gene: TRBJ2-7; D gene: TRBD1; V gene: TRBV18; clone size: .; CDR3 DNA: TGTGCCAGCTCACCGAACAGGGGGGTCGACGAGCAGTACTTC; CDR3 protein: CASSPNRGVDEQYF
J gene: TRBJ2-1; D gene: TRBD2; V gene: TRBV20-1; clone size: .; CDR3 DNA: TGCAGTGCTGGGTCCGGGACTAGCGGGGGGCTGGCAGGCAATGAGCAGTTCTTC; CDR3 protein: CSAGSGTSGGLAGNEQFF
J gene: TRBJ2-3; D gene: TRBD1; V gene: TRBV7-2; clone size: .; CDR3 DNA: TGTGCCAGCAGCTTCGAGGACAGGGTTGTCACAGATACGCAGTATTTT; CDR3 protein: CASSFEDRVVTDTQYF
J gene: TRBJ2-1; D gene: TRBD2; V gene: TRBV3-1; clone size: few; CDR3 DNA: TGTGCCAGCAGCCAGGTCTCGGGACTAGAGCAGTTCTTC; CDR3 protein: CASSQVSGLEQFF
J gene: TRBJ1-2; D gene: TRBD1; V gene: TRBV5-1; clone size: few; CDR3 DNA: TGCGCCAGCAGCTTGGACCCTGTGATACAGGGGGCGGATGGCTACACCTTC; CDR3 protein: CASSLDPVIQGADGYTF
J gene: TRBJ2-5; D gene: .; V gene: TRBV24-1; clone size: few; CDR3 DNA: TGTGCCACCAGTGATTTGCAAGGCGCCCAAGAGACCCAGTACTTC; CDR3 protein: CATSDLQGAQETQYF
J gene: TRBJ1-2; D gene: .; V gene: TRBV14; clone size: .; CDR3 DNA: TGTGCCAGCAGCCAAGTTAGAGGGGGCTATGGCTACACCTTC; CDR3 protein: CASSQVRGGYGYTF
J gene: TRBJ2-1; D gene: .; V gene: TRBV24-1; clone size: few; CDR3 DNA: TGTGCCACCAGTGAAGCGGGCAATGAGCAGTTCTTC; CDR3 protein: CATSEAGNEQFF
J gene: TRBJ1-4; D gene: .; V gene: TRBV12-3/TRBV12-4; clone size: .; CDR3 DNA: TGTGCCAGCAGTTATCGGGACACCAATGAAAAACTGTTTTTT; CDR3 protein: CASSYRDTNEKLFF
J gene: TRBJ2-5; D gene: .; V gene: TRBV5-1; clone size: few; CDR3 DNA: TGCGCCAGCACCTACAGGGCGGTCGGGGAGACCCAGTACTTC; CDR3 protein: CASTYRAVGETQYF
J gene: TRBJ2-7; D gene: .; V gene: TRBV5-1; clone size: many; CDR3 DNA: TGCGCCAGCAGCCCAGGGACCCACTCCTACGAGCAGTACTTC; CDR3 protein: CASSPGTHSYEQYF
J gene: TRBJ2-1; D gene: .; V gene: TRBV5-1; clone size: .; CDR3 DNA: TGCGCCAGCAGCGCCCTGGAGCCATGGAATGAGCAGTTCTTC; CDR3 protein: CASSALEPWNEQFF
J gene: TRBJ2-1; D gene: TRBD1; V gene: TRBV24-1; clone size: many; CDR3 DNA: TGTGCCACCAGCCCCCGGGACAGGGACTACAATGAGCAGTTCTTC; CDR3 protein: CATSPRDRDYNEQFF
J gene: TRBJ2-5; D gene: .; V gene: TRBV7-2; clone size: many; CDR3 DNA: TGTGCCAGCAGCTTAACTTACAGGGCTCAAGAGACCCAGTACTTC; CDR3 protein: CASSLTYRAQETQYF
J gene: TRBJ2-1; D gene: TRBD2; V gene: TRBV12-3/TRBV12-4; clone size: .; CDR3 DNA: TGTGCCAGCAGTTCTAGCGGGAGCTACGGTGAGCAGTTCTTC; CDR3 protein: CASSSSGSYGEQFF
J gene: TRBJ1-2; D gene: .; V gene: TRBV7-2; clone size: .; CDR3 DNA: TGTGCCAGCAGCTGGGTAACAGGGTCTAACTATGGCTACACCTTC; CDR3 protein: CASSWVTGSNYGYTF
J gene: TRBJ2-1; D gene: .; V gene: TRBV5-1; clone size: .; CDR3 DNA: TGCGCCAGCAGCTGGAACTCGGACAATGAGCAGTTCTTC; CDR3 protein: CASSWNSDNEQFF
J gene: TRBJ2-3; D gene: TRBD1; V gene: TRBV20-1; clone size: few; CDR3 DNA: TGCAGTGCTAGGACAGGGGTAGGAGATACGCAGTATTTT; CDR3 protein: CSARTGVGDTQYF
J gene: TRBJ1-2; D gene: TRBD1; V gene: TRBV5-8; clone size: once; CDR3 DNA: TGTGCCAGCAGCTGGGGGGACAGGGCTAACTATGGCTACACCTTC; CDR3 protein: CASSWGDRANYGYTF
J gene: TRBJ2-1; D gene: .; V gene: TRBV11-2; clone size: few; CDR3 DNA: TGTGCCAGCAGCTTTAAGACGGGTTGGTGGGGCAATGAGCAGTTCTTC; CDR3 protein: CASSFKTGWWGNEQFF
J gene: TRBJ1-1; D gene: .; V gene: TRBV27; clone size: few; CDR3 DNA: TGTGCCAGCAGGCGACAGGAGATGAACACTGAAGCTTTCTTT; CDR3 protein: CASRRQEMNTEAFF
J gene: TRBJ2-3; D gene: TRBD2; V gene: TRBV7-9; clone size: .; CDR3 DNA: TGTGCCAGCAGCTCCCACTCCGGACTAGCCTCCCCAGATACGCAGTATTTT; CDR3 protein: CASSSHSGLASPDTQYF
J gene: TRBJ2-7; D gene: .; V gene: TRBV7-2; clone size: few; CDR3 DNA: TGTGCCAGCAGCACCGGGTGGCAGACCAGCTACGAGCAGTACTTC; CDR3 protein: CASSTGWQTSYEQYF
J gene: TRBJ1-2; D gene: .; V gene: TRBV7-9; clone size: few; CDR3 DNA: TGTGCCAGCAGCTTAGCCACAGCATGGACACAGCGCCCGACTAACTTC; CDR3 protein: CASSLATAWTQRPTNF
J gene: TRBJ1-5; D gene: .; V gene: TRBV19; clone size: few; CDR3 DNA: TGTGCCAGTAGTATAGATGGGGGAGGCAATCAGCCCCAGCATTTT; CDR3 protein: CASSIDGGGNQPQHF
J gene: TRBJ2-1; D gene: TRBD2; V gene: TRBV12-5; clone size: few; CDR3 DNA: TGTGCTAGTGGTAGCCCTAGCGGGAGGGCCCCATCCAATGAGCAGTTCTTC; CDR3 protein: CASGSPSGRAPSNEQFF
J gene: TRBJ2-1; D gene: .; V gene: TRBV4-3; clone size: few; CDR3 DNA: TGCGCCAGCAGCCAAGATGAGTCACTTTATATTGGACCTAATGAGCAGTTCTTC; CDR3 protein: CASSQDESLYIGPNEQFF
J gene: TRBJ1-2; D gene: TRBD1; V gene: TRBV5-1; clone size: .; CDR3 DNA: TGCGCCAGAACCTGGACGGGACAGGGAGAAAACTATGGCTACACCTTC; CDR3 protein: CARTWTGQGENYGYTF
J gene: TRBJ2-1; D gene: .; V gene: TRBV24-1; clone size: .; CDR3 DNA: TGTGCCACCAGTGATGGGGACTTTACCGTCAATGAGCAGTTCTTC; CDR3 protein: CATSDGDFTVNEQFF
J gene: TRBJ1-5; D gene: TRBD1; V gene: TRBV19; clone size: .; CDR3 DNA: TGTGCCAGTAGTATTTCGTCCGGGACAGGGGTTAATCAGCCCCAGCATTTT; CDR3 protein: CASSISSGTGVNQPQHF
J gene: TRBJ2-7; D gene: .; V gene: TRBV9; clone size: .; CDR3 DNA: TGTGCCAGCAGCCCCCCTATAGCCAAGGATGGGGAGCAGTACTTC; CDR3 protein: CASSPPIAKDGEQYF